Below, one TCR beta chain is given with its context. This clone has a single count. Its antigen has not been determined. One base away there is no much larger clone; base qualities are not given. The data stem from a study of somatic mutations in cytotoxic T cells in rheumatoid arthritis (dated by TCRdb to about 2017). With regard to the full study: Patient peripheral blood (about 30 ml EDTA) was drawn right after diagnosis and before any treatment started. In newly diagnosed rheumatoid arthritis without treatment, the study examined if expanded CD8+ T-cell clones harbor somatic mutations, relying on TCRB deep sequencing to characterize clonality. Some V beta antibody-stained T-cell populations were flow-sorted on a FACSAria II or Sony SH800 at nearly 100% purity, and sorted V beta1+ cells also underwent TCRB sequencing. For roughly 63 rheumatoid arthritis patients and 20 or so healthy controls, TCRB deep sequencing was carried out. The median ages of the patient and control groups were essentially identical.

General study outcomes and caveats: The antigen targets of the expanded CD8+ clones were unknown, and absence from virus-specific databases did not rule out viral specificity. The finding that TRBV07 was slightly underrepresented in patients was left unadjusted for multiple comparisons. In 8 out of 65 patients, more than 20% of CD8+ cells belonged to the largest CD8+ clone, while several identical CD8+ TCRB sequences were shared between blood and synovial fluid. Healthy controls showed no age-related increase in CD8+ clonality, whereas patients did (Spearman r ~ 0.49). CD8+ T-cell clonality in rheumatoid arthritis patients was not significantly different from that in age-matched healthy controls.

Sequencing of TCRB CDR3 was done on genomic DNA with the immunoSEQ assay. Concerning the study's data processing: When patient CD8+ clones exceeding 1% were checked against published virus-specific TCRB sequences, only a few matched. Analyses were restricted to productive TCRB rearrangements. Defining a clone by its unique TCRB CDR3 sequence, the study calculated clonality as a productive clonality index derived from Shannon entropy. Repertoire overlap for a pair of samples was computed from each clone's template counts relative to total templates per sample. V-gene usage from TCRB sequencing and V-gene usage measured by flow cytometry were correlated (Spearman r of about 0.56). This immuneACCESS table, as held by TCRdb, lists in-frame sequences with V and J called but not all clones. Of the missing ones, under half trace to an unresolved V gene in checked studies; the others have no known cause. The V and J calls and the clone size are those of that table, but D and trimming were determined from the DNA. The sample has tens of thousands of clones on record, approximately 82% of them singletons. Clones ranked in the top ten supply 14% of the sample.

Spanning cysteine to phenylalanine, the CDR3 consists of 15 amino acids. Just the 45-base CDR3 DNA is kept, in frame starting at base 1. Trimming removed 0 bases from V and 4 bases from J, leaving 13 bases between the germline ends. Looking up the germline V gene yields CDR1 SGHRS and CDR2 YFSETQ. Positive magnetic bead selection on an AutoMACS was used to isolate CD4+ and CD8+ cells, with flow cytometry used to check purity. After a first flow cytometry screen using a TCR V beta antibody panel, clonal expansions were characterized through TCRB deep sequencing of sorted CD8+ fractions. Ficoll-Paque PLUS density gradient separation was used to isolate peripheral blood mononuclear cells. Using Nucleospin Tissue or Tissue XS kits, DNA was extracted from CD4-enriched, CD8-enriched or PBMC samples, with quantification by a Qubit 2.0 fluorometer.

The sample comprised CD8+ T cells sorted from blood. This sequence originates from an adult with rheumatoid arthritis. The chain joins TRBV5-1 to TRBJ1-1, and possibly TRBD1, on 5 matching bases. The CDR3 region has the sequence CASSLALNQGTEAFF. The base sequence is TGCGCCAGCAGCTTGGCACTAAACCAGGGCACTGAAGCTTTCTTT.